The following is a TCR beta chain sequence with its context. The clone's antigen remains unknown. Base qualities are not recorded, but no much larger clone differs from it by a single base. This sample is drawn from a study of patients and donors after allogeneic stem cell transplantation (dated by TCRdb to 2018 to 2021). Library preparation used RT-PCR. The listed sequencing device is NextSeq 550. In TCRdb, the public reads were trimmed at Q25 with fastp and aligned with MiXCR, with productive beta chains retained. Every distinct CDR3 protein forms one entry, paired with its most common genes and DNA. The sample records about 210,000 distinct CDR3 sequences, more than 35% of which are singletons. Roughly 10% of the sample lies in the top ten. CDR1 is given as DFQATT and CDR2 as SNEGSKA, both from the germline V gene (reference sequence). The trim is 6 bases for V and 5 bases for J, with a gap of 10 bases between the germline ends. The CDR3, from cysteine to phenylalanine, totals 12 residues. Only the CDR3 portion is preserved as DNA: 36 bases, with reading frame beginning at the first base.

Material: blood, either unsorted or a sorted T cell fraction (not recorded which). This chain joins TRBV20-1 to TRBJ1-4; no confident D gene assignment can be made. The receptor was derived from a human donor who was either an allogeneic HSCT recipient or a stem cell or donor lymphocyte infusion donor (not recorded which). It is not recorded whose cells these are; they may come from a transplant donor. The encoded CDR3 is CSANRANEKLFF. The nucleotide sequence is TGCAGTGCCAACCGGGCCAATGAAAAACTGTTTTTT.